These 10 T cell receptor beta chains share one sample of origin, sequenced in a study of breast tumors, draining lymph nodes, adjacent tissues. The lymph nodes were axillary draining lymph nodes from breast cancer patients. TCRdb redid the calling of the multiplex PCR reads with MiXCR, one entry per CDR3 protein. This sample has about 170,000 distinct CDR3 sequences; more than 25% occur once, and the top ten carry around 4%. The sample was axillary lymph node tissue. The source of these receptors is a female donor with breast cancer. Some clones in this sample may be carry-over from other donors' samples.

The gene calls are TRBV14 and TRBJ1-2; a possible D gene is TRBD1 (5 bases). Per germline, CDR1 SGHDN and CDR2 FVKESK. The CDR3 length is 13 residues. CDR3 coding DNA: TGTGCTAGAGCCTGGGGGGGAAACGATGGCTACACCTTC. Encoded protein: CARAWGGNDGYTF.

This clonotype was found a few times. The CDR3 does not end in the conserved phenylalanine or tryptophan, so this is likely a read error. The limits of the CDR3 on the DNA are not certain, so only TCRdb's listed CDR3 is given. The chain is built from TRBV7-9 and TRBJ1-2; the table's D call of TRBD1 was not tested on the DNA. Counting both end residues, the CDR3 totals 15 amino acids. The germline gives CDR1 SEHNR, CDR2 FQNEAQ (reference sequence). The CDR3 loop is CASSLFAGLYYGYPL.

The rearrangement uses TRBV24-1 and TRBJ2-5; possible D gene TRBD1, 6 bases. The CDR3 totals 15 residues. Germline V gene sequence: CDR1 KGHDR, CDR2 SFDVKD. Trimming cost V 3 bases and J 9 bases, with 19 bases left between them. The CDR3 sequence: CATSDQRQVGQPQYF. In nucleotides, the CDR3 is TGTGCCACCAGTGATCAACGACAGGTGGGTCAGCCCCAGTACTTC.

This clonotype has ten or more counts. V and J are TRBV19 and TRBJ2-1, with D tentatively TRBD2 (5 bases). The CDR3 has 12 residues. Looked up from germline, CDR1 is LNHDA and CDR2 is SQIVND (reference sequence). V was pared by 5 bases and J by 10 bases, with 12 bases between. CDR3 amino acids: CASSPGVAEQFF. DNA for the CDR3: TGTGCCAGTAGTCCCGGGGTAGCGGAGCAGTTCTTC.

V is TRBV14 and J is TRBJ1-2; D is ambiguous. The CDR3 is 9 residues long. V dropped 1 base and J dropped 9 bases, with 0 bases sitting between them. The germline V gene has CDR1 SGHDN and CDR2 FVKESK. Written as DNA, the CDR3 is TGTGCCAGCAGCCAAGGCTACACCTTC. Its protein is CASSQGYTF.

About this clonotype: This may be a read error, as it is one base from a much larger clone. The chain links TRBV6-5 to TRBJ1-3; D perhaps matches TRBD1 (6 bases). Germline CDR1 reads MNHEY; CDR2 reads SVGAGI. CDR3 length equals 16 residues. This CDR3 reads CASRLSGTNSGNTMYF. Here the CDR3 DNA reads TGTGCCAGCAGATTATCCGGGACAAACTCCGGAAACACCATGTATTTT.

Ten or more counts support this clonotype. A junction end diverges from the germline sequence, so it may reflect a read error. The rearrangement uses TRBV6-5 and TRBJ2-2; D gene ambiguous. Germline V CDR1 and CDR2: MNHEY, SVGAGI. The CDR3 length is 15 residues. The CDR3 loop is CASSHSARPTGELFF. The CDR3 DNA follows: TGTGCCAGCAGTCACTCGGCACGCCCCACCGGGGAGCTGTTTTTT.

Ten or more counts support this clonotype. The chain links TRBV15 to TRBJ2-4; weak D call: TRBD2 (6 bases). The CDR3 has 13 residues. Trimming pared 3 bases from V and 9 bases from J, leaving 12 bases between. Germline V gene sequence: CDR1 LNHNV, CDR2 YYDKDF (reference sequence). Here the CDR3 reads CATSRASAGIQYF. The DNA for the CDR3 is TGTGCCACCAGCAGGGCTAGCGCGGGCATTCAGTACTTC.

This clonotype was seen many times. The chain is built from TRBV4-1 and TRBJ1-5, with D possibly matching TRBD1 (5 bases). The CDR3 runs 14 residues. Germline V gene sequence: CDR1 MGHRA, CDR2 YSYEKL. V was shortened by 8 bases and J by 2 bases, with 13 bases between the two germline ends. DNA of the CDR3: TGCGCCAGCGCCCGGCCGGGGGGCAATCAGCCCCAGCATTTT. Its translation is CASARPGGNQPQHF.

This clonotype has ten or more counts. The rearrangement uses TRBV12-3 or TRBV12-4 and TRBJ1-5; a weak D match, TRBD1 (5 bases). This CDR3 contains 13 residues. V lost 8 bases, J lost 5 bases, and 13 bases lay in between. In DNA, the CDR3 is TGTGCCAGCGGAAATTGGGGGGATCAGCCCCAGCATTTT. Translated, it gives CASGNWGDQPQHF.